This record looks at one T cell receptor beta chain sequence and its context. The CDR3 sequence is 14 residues long. V shed 5 bases, J shed 5 bases, and the junction held 8 bases outside the gene matches. Germline assignment: CDR1 SNHLY and CDR2 FYNNEI. The sample comes from a study of blood T cell repertoires in COVID-19. Study information: Samples of COVID-19 (acute and convalescent) were obtained from the United States, Italy and Spain. Sources were T cells, B-cell-depleted T cells, or PBMCs; the material itself was cDNA or gDNA.

In the authors' methods: Using reference gene primer amplification, nucleated cell counts were estimated. Produced via immunoSEQ multiplex PCR; TCRdb's table is partial and in-frame only. D and trimming were read from the DNA, whereas the V and J calls and clone size are those reported in that table. The sample yields about 150,000 clones, just under 85% seen once. The origin of this receptor is a woman in her sixties or seventies with acute or convalescent COVID-19. The V gene is TRBV2, the J gene TRBJ1-1; TRBD1 agrees at 7 bases. The sequenced material came from peripheral blood. CDR3 sequence reads: CASSPRQGETEAFF. For the CDR3, the DNA is TGTGCCAGCAGTCCTAGGCAGGGGGAAACTGAAGCTTTCTTT. The whole variable domain, filled in from reference TRBV2 and TRBJ1-1, reads EPEVTQTPSHQVTQMGQEVILRCVPISNHLYFYWYRQILGQKVEFLVSFYNNEISEKSEIFDDQFSVERPDGSNFTLKIRSTKLEDSAMYFCASSPRQGETEAFFGQGTRLTVV.